Sequencing of this T cell receptor beta chain was carried out in a study of vaccination and CD4 T cells after COVID-19. Study-wide background: Stimulation of cells relied on overlapping spike peptides derived from SARS-CoV-2, HCoV-NL63, HCoV-OC43 and HCoV-229E.

Overall study findings and caveats: Spike mono-reactivity marked 304 of 307 vaccine-specific clones in convalescent patients.

The sample's treatment: roughly 11-day PBMC culture with coronavirus spike peptide pools or control peptides (ViraFEST assay). CD4+ T cells were isolated by negative selection after approximately eleven days of culture. Sequenced with the Oncomine TCR Beta short-read assay was DNA taken from cultured CD4+ T cells. A single record per CDR3 protein comes from TCRdb applying MiXCR to the PCR reads. The profile shows approximately 14,000 distinct CDR3 sequences, 74% of them singletons. As for this clonotype: Its matching antigen is unknown.

This clonotype originated in a human donor who had recovered from COVID-19. Sequenced: CD4+ T cells from blood, cultured in vitro.

The CDR3 loop is CASSLDRGPYEQYF. The CDR3, as DNA: TGTGCCAGCAGTTTAGATCGGGGGCCCTACGAGCAGTACTTC. J is TRBJ2-7 and V is TRBV27; D tentatively fits TRBD1 or TRBD2 (6 bases each). Germline V gene data show CDR1 as MNHEY and CDR2 as SMNVEV (reference sequence). The CDR3 is made up of 14 amino acids. Deletions cut 2 bases from V and 2 bases from J, with 10 bases between.